These T cell receptor beta chains were read from a single sample in a study of radiation and T cells in renal cell carcinoma. The protocol was immunoSEQ multiplex PCR, while the TCRdb copy is restricted to in-frame clones and leaves out a portion. The data contain some 95,000 clones, around nine tenths of them seen just once; the ten biggest clones take up roughly 8%. Source: blood, taken from a patient whose treatment included radiotherapy and nephrectomy. The receptors originated from a man in his fifties or sixties with renal cell carcinoma. Each CDR3 is given with its conserved first and last residue. Each record gives: J gene, V gene, clone size, D gene, CDR3 length, CDR3 protein, CDR3 DNA. A D gene is named only where the DNA matches it firmly. Clone size is shown for a subset of rows, as once, few, many or a class of expanded clone.

>TRBJ2-5|TRBV5-1|once|NA|13
CASSLEGYETQYF
TGCGCCAGCAGCTTGGAGGGTTACGAGACCCAGTACTTC
>TRBJ2-5|TRBV5-4|NA|NA|14
CASSSDGLQETQYF
TGTGCCAGCAGCTCTGACGGCCTCCAAGAGACCCAGTACTTC
>TRBJ1-4|TRBV12-2|NA|NA|15
CASRGDSATNEKLFF
TGTGCAAGTCGCGGAGACAGCGCAACTAATGAAAAACTGTTTTTT
>TRBJ1-1|TRBV6-1|NA|TRBD1|15
CASSDGQGGKDEAFF
TGTGCCAGCAGTGATGGACAGGGGGGAAAGGATGAAGCTTTCTTT
>TRBJ2-5|TRBV19|NA|TRBD1|15
CASGGSGQGQETQYF
TGTGCCAGTGGGGGGTCCGGACAGGGCCAAGAGACCCAGTACTTC
>TRBJ2-5|TRBV25-1|NA|TRBD2|15
CASSLKGLAGGKLYF
TGTGCCAGCAGCCTAAAGGGACTAGCGGGAGGAAAGTTATACTTC
>TRBJ1-3|TRBV30|NA|NA|12
CAWSKGSNTIYF
TGTGCCTGGAGTAAGGGCTCCAACACCATATATTTT
>TRBJ2-7|TRBV30|NA|TRBD1|13
CACETGSSYEQYF
TGTGCTTGTGAGACAGGGTCCTCCTACGAGCAGTACTTC
>TRBJ1-2|TRBV6-5|once|TRBD1|15
CASRPTGADRVGYTF
TGTGCCAGCAGACCTACAGGGGCGGACAGGGTGGGCTACACCTTC
>TRBJ2-7|TRBV27|NA|TRBD1|18
CASSLFMGQGVSHYEQYF
TGTGCCAGCAGTTTATTTATGGGACAGGGGGTATCGCACTACGAGCAGTACTTC
>TRBJ1-1|TRBV11-2|few|NA|14
CASSALRGNTEAFF
TGTGCCAGCAGCGCTCTTAGGGGGAACACTGAAGCTTTCTTT
>TRBJ2-6|TRBV11-2|NA|NA|16
CASSLDGGTGANVLTF
TGTGCCAGCAGCTTAGATGGGGGTACTGGGGCCAACGTCCTGACTTTC
>TRBJ2-2|TRBV5-1|NA|TRBD2|17
CASSQASGGSYTGELFF
TGCGCCAGCAGCCAAGCTAGCGGGGGGTCGTACACCGGGGAGCTGTTTTTT
>TRBJ1-1|TRBV27|NA|NA|16
CASSSLRTASNTEAFF
TGTGCCAGCAGTTCCCTACGGACAGCCTCTAACACTGAAGCTTTCTTT
>TRBJ2-7|TRBV7-9|NA|TRBD1|15
CASSLSKFDRDEQYF
TGTGCCAGCAGCTTAAGTAAATTTGACAGGGATGAGCAGTACTTC
>TRBJ1-5|TRBV5-1|once|NA|16
CASSPGEGGSNQPQHF
TGCGCCAGCAGCCCCGGTGAGGGGGGTAGCAATCAGCCCCAGCATTTT
>TRBJ2-5|TRBV15|NA|NA|14
CATSRDPGQETQYF
TGTGCCACCAGCAGAGATCCGGGGCAAGAGACCCAGTACTTC
>TRBJ2-7|TRBV14|NA|TRBD2|15
CASSHWTSGSYEQYF
TGTGCCAGCAGCCATTGGACTAGCGGGAGCTACGAGCAGTACTTC
>TRBJ2-7|TRBV6-6|NA|TRBD1|13
CASRGQGGLEQYF
TGTGCCAGCAGGGGACAGGGAGGATTAGAGCAGTACTTC
>TRBJ2-5|TRBV11-2|NA|TRBD2|14
CASSLAGGGETQYF
TGTGCCAGCAGCTTAGCTGGCGGGGGAGAGACCCAGTACTTC
>TRBJ2-5|TRBV4-2|NA|TRBD2|15
CASSHGLAAQETQYF
TGTGCCAGCAGCCATGGACTAGCGGCCCAAGAGACCCAGTACTTC
>TRBJ2-1|TRBV28|few|NA|14
CASSRGFSYNEQFF
TGTGCCAGCAGTCGAGGGTTCTCCTACAATGAGCAGTTCTTC
>TRBJ1-6|TRBV4-2|NA|TRBD1|15
CASSQTRQGYSPLHF
TGTGCCAGCAGCCAAACCCGACAGGGTTATTCACCCCTCCACTTT
>TRBJ2-4|TRBV5-4|NA|NA|11
CATSAKNIQYF
TGTGCCACTTCGGCCAAAAACATTCAGTACTTC
>TRBJ2-2|TRBV9|NA|NA|14
CASSEGLAVGELFF
TGTGCCAGCAGCGAGGGACTGGCCGTCGGGGAGCTGTTTTTT
>TRBJ2-7|TRBV12-5|NA|NA|12
CASGIRGYEQYF
TGTGCTAGTGGCATCAGGGGCTACGAGCAGTACTTC
>TRBJ1-1|TRBV6-5|NA|NA|14
CASSSRTGNTEAFF
TGTGCCAGCAGTTCCCGGACGGGGAACACTGAAGCTTTCTTT
>TRBJ2-1|TRBV5-1|NA|NA|13
CASSLNGNAEQFF
TGCGCCAGCAGCTTAAATGGAAATGCTGAGCAGTTCTTC
>TRBJ2-2|TRBV18|once|TRBD1|15
CASSPDRGVAGELFF
TGTGCCAGCTCACCGGACAGGGGTGTCGCCGGGGAGCTGTTTTTT
>TRBJ2-5|TRBV10-1|NA|NA|14
CASRGSSGQETQYF
TGCGCCAGCCGAGGCAGCTCGGGCCAAGAGACCCAGTACTTC
>TRBJ1-6|TRBV29-1|NA|TRBD1|14
CSVVEGAPNSPLHF
TGCAGCGTTGTGGAGGGGGCGCCTAATTCACCCCTCCACTTT
>TRBJ1-1|TRBV29-1|NA|TRBD1|12
CSIDRENTEAFF
TGCAGCATTGACAGGGAGAACACTGAAGCTTTCTTT
>TRBJ2-7|TRBV7-3|few|NA|13
CASSLADSYEQYF
TGTGCCAGCAGCTTAGCGGACTCCTACGAGCAGTACTTC
>TRBJ2-5|TRBV13|once|NA|14
CASRPGGQRGTQYF
TGTGCCAGCAGACCTGGCGGACAGCGGGGGACCCAGTACTTC
>TRBJ1-3|TRBV9|NA|NA|16
CASSVRGGAGGNTIYF
TGTGCCAGCAGCGTCCGAGGGGGGGCAGGTGGAAACACCATATATTTT
>TRBJ2-5|TRBV7-9|NA|TRBD1|12
CASRRDSETQYF
TGTGCCAGCAGACGGGACAGTGAGACCCAGTACTTC
>TRBJ1-1|TRBV9|NA|TRBD1|14
CASSVQGGTSEAFF
TGTGCCAGCAGCGTACAGGGGGGGACTTCTGAAGCTTTCTTT
>TRBJ2-1|TRBV7-6|NA|NA|14
CASSPNPGRDEQFF
TGTGCCAGCAGCCCAAACCCGGGTAGGGATGAGCAGTTCTTC
>TRBJ2-7|TRBV2|NA|TRBD1|14
CASRTGTGDDEQYF
TGTGCCAGCAGGACCGGGACAGGAGATGACGAGCAGTACTTC
>TRBJ1-5|TRBV27|NA|NA|15
CASSSDAGFNQPQHF
TGTGCCAGCAGTTCCGACGCGGGATTTAATCAGCCCCAGCATTTT
>TRBJ2-3|TRBV5-1|NA|TRBD2|17
CASSSAGTSGGGDTQYF
TGCGCCAGCAGCTCAGCCGGGACTAGCGGGGGGGGAGATACGCAGTATTTT
>TRBJ1-1|TRBV6-6|NA|NA|16
CASKLRGGSMNTEAFF
TGTGCCAGCAAGCTCCGAGGAGGTTCCATGAACACTGAAGCTTTCTTT
>TRBJ2-1|TRBV27|NA|TRBD1|17
CASSPDRGDPGFNEQFF
TGTGCCAGCAGCCCGGACAGGGGTGACCCCGGTTTCAATGAGCAGTTCTTC
>TRBJ1-1|TRBV30|few|NA|11
CAWSAGVGAFF
TGTGCCTGGAGCGCAGGAGTTGGAGCTTTCTTT
>TRBJ2-3|TRBV5-5|NA|NA|13
CASSAPLGDTQYF
TGTGCCAGCAGCGCCCCACTCGGAGATACGCAGTATTTT
>TRBJ1-4|TRBV6-5|NA|TRBD1|14
CASSPTGTLRKLFF
TGTGCCAGCAGTCCGACAGGGACCCTGAGAAAACTGTTTTTT
>TRBJ2-3|TRBV4-3|NA|NA|15
CASSQRGGDTDTQYF
TGCGCCAGCAGCCAGAGGGGGGGCGACACAGATACGCAGTATTTT
>TRBJ2-7|TRBV5-1|NA|NA|16
CASSFLTGDVEHEQYF
TGCGCCAGCAGCTTTTTGACGGGAGATGTAGAGCACGAGCAGTACTTC
>TRBJ1-1|TRBV7-2|NA|NA|16
CASSWFQGRVNTEAFF
TGTGCCAGCAGCTGGTTCCAGGGCAGGGTGAACACTGAAGCTTTCTTT
>TRBJ1-1|TRBV5-5|NA|NA|14
CASSLGPTDTEAFF
TGTGCCAGCAGCTTGGGCCCGACGGACACTGAAGCTTTCTTT
>TRBJ2-3|TRBV4-3|NA|TRBD2|15
CASSHSGGSEDTQYF
TGCGCCAGCAGCCACAGCGGGGGATCGGAGGATACGCAGTATTTT
>TRBJ2-5|TRBV28|NA|NA|14
CASSSGTFLETQYF
TGTGCCAGCAGTTCGGGGACTTTCCTAGAGACCCAGTACTTC